The clone carrying this T cell receptor (beta chain) was detected many times. What it recognizes is unknown. The sample belongs to a study of metastatic and nonmetastatic thyroid tumors. The study's findings and limits: Versus benign nodules, malignant thyroid tumors reportedly had significantly higher TCR beta diversity, in blood and tumor.

TCRdb reassembled clones from the PCR reads with MiXCR. This table has tens of thousands of clones, 15% to 18% appearing once. Germline values: CDR1 MNHNS, CDR2 SASEGT. The CDR3 loop spans 14 amino acids. V dropped 1 base and J dropped 11 bases, with 12 bases sitting between them. Thyroid surgery was preceded by no treatment in any patient. Input material: blood. This chain uses TRBV6-1 with TRBJ1-6; maybe TRBD1 (5 bases). The receptor comes from a female donor with papillary thyroid cancer or a benign thyroid nodule (not recorded which). Some clones in this sample may be carry-over from other donors' samples. CDR3 amino acids: CASSEGAGGAPLHF. CDR3 nucleotide sequence: TGTGCCAGCAGTGAAGGGGCGGGGGGGGCACCCCTCCACTTT.